The T cell receptor (beta chain) under discussion was sequenced for a study of lymphopenia after photon versus proton radiotherapy. The data were produced by immunoSEQ multiplex PCR, yet TCRdb's version contains in-frame clones alone and is incomplete. Here the sample spans some 20,000 clones, about 88% being singletons. V lost 7 bases to trimming and J lost 7 bases; unmatched junction nucleotides: 23. Germline CDR1 SGHVS, CDR2 FQNEAQ. This CDR3 is 20 amino acids long. This receptor was identified in a man in his sixties or seventies with pancreatic cancer. This specimen was peripheral blood, taken from a patient treated with proton-based radiotherapy. The chain is built from TRBV7-8 and TRBJ2-3, with 13 bases lining up with TRBD2. The CDR3 bases are TGTGCCAGCACCCCATCGGCCACTAGCGGGGGGGGAGCGATCAGATATACGCAGTATTTT. This codes for CASTPSATSGGGAIRYTQYF.